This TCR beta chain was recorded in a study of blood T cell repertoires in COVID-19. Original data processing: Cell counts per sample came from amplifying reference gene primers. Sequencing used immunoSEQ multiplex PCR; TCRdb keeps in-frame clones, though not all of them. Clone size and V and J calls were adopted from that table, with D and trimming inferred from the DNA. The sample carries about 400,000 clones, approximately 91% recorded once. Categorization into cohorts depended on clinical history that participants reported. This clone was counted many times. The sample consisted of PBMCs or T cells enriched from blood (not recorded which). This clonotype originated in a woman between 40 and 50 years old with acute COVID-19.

The DNA for the CDR3 is TGTGCCAGCAGCCCGACTGGGACAGGGTACTTCGGGGAGCTGTTTTTT. Protein sequence: CASSPTGTGYFGELFF. V usage is TRBV5-4 and J usage is TRBJ2-2; 9 bases are a match to TRBD1. V dropped 4 bases and J dropped 7; count of bases not matched to a gene: 11. Germline assignment: CDR1 SGHNT and CDR2 YYREEE (reference sequence). The CDR3 extends over 16 amino acids.